This T cell receptor (beta chain) was retrieved from a study of cytomegalovirus exposure and HLA in healthy donors. Study outcomes and limitations: In a later analysis, HLA-associated beta chains showed higher expansion and lower generation probabilities than comparable chains. A later look showed TCR association rates differing by HLA locus, highest for DRB1 and lowest for HLA-C.

Germline CDR1 reads MGHDK; CDR2 reads SYGVNS. V was trimmed by 6 bases and J by 4 bases, leaving 9 bases between them. The CDR3 covers 13 residues. Vbeta (60) and Jbeta (13) primers were used in the PCR. Produced via immunoSEQ multiplex PCR; TCRdb's table is partial and in-frame only. The sample consists of approximately 160,000 clones, roughly 80% of them appearing once. A word on this clone: Its antigen is not identified.

The receptor comes from a human donor in good health. This sequence joins TRBV25-1 and TRBJ2-2, with D maybe TRBD1 (5 bases). The source material was PBMCs. The CDR3, as DNA: TGTGCCAGCAGCAGGGTTCCCACCGGGGAGCTGTTTTTT. Protein product: CASSRVPTGELFF.